One sample yielded the 13 T cell receptor beta chains listed below, sequenced in a study of blood T cells in healthy people across ages. Then a second PCR, running roughly 7 to 11 cycles, was carried out with a sample-barcoded 5' primer and a J-beta primer mix. TCRdb passed the 5' RACE reads through MiXCR, listing each CDR3 protein once. The sample includes around 800,000 distinct CDR3 sequences, around 50% of them seen just once. The sample taken for sequencing was blood. These TCRs come from a man of 80 years or more in good health.

The rearrangement uses TRBV6-1 and TRBJ2-3; D uncertain. CDR1 MNHNS and CDR2 SASEGT come from the germline V gene. V shed 4 bases and J shed 8 bases, with 7 bases lying between them. This CDR3 has 11 residues. The CDR3 sequence is CASSVGRTQYF. CDR3 sequence (DNA): TGTGCCAGCAGTGTCGGACGTACGCAGTATTTT.

The V call is TRBV5-1, the J call TRBJ2-3; D call uncertain. The germline V and J ends were trimmed by 4 bases and 6 bases, with 9 bases remaining between them. The length of the CDR3 is 12 residues. Germline loops: CDR1 SGHRS, CDR2 YFSETQ. CDR3 amino acids: CASSPELDTQYF. The CDR3 bases are TGCGCCAGCAGCCCAGAATTGGATACGCAGTATTTT.

This clonotype is a singleton in its sample. The chain combines TRBV30 with TRBJ1-1; D unresolved. The CDR3 extends over 15 amino acids. Trimming shortened V by 0 bases and J by 0 bases, and 11 bases separated the two germline ends. Germline CDR1 is GTSNPN and CDR2 is SVGIG (reference sequence). DNA of the CDR3: TGTGCCTGGAGTGTGGGCGGCCCCTTGAACACTGAAGCTTTCTTT. Protein: CAWSVGGPLNTEAFF.

The chain couples TRBV10-3 to TRBJ2-7, with 10 bases matching TRBD2. Germline V gives CDR1 ENHRY, CDR2 SYGVKD. Trimming took 7 bases from V and 3 from J; bases not matched to a gene: 3. The CDR3 covers 13 residues. CDR3 bases: TGTGCCATCATGGGACTAGCGAGCTACGAGCAGTACTTC. This encodes CAIMGLASYEQYF.

The rearrangement uses TRBV3-1 and TRBJ2-5; D gene uncertain. The CDR3 is 15 amino acids. V lost 1 base, J lost 11 bases, and 20 bases lay in between. Germline CDR1 LGHDT, CDR2 YNNKEL (reference sequence). CDR3 sequence reads: CASSQAGTQSSGQYF. The CDR3 DNA reads TGTGCCAGCAGCCAAGCCGGAACCCAGAGCTCCGGGCAGTACTTC.

The chain links TRBV7-2 to TRBJ1-1; TRBD1 is a possible D gene (5 bases). The CDR3 contains 16 residues. Trimming pared 5 bases from V and 1 base from J, leaving 17 bases between. The germline gives CDR1 SGHTA, CDR2 FQGNSA. CDR3 DNA sequence: TGTGCCAGCAGCGGTCCACCGGGACTCACGAACACTGAAGCTTTCTTT. Translating gives CASSGPPGLTNTEAFF.

For this clonotype: At one end the junction does not follow the germline gene, possibly because of a read error. V gene TRBV29-1 combines with J gene TRBJ2-1, with D perhaps being TRBD1 or TRBD2 (5 bases each). CDR1 is SQVTM and CDR2 is ANQGSEA in the germline V gene. The CDR3 sequence is 13 residues long. The CDR3 DNA reads as TGCAGCCTGGGACGAGCGGAGTACAATGAGCAGGTCTTC. Encoded protein: CSLGRAEYNEQVF.

The rearrangement uses TRBV18 and TRBJ2-6; D is perhaps TRBD1 or TRBD2 (5 bases each). CDR3 length: 19 residues. Trimming took off 1 base at V and 0 bases at J, with 16 bases between the two ends. Germline CDR1 and CDR2: KGHSH and LQKENI. DNA of the CDR3: TGTGCCAGCTCACCACGGCGTTTACTGGGGGACTCTGGGGCCAACGTCCTGACTTTC. Protein: CASSPRRLLGDSGANVLTF.

The chain carries TRBV4-3 and TRBJ2-1; the match to TRBD2 covers 9 bases. Trimming took 4 bases from V and 0 from J; bases not matched to a gene: 16. Germline CDR1 and CDR2: LGHNA and YSLEER. The CDR3 consists of 20 residues. DNA for the CDR3: TGCGCCAGCAGCCGCCTTTATGGCGGGAGGGCTGTGAGCTCCTACAATGAGCAGTTCTTC. It translates to CASSRLYGGRAVSSYNEQFF.

The chain couples TRBV6-6 to TRBJ1-5; possibly TRBD1 for D (5 bases). The CDR3 consists of 16 residues. The germline V gene encodes CDR1 MNHNY and CDR2 SVGAGI (reference sequence). V shed 8 bases and J shed 0 bases, with 17 bases lying between them. The CDR3 sequence is CASSGGRLNSNQPQHF. The CDR3 DNA reads TGTGCCAGCTCTGGGGGACGATTGAATAGCAATCAGCCCCAGCATTTT.

This chain connects TRBV28 to TRBJ1-6; D is uncertain. Between the trimmed V and J ends, which lost 7 bases and 13 bases, there was a span of 14 bases. Germline CDR1 reads MDHEN; CDR2 reads SYDVKM. The CDR3 consists of 12 residues. The CDR3 loop is CASMVRTLPLHF. The CDR3 nucleotides are TGTGCCAGCATGGTGCGGACTTTGCCCCTCCACTTT.

V usage is TRBV21-1 and J usage is TRBJ1-3. TRBV21-1 is a pseudogene locus. The CDR3 sequence is 17 residues long. The CDR3 nucleotides are TGTGCCAGCACCTACCCCAGGCTACCTAGCTCTGGAAACACCATATATTTT. Residues: CASTYPRLPSSGNTIYF.

This rearrangement joins TRBV27 to TRBJ1-5; D remains ambiguous. Between the trimmed V and J ends, which lost 1 base and 6 bases, there was a span of 10 bases. The germline V gene encodes CDR1 MNHEY and CDR2 SMNVEV (reference sequence). The CDR3 has 14 residues. The CDR3 coding sequence is TGTGCCAGCAGTTTATATTCTGACGTTCAGCCCCAGCATTTT. It specifies CASSLYSDVQPQHF.